The present entry profiles one T cell receptor (beta chain) with its context. The data originate from a study of cytotoxic CD8 clonotypes in ibrutinib-treated CLL. This table comes from immunoSEQ multiplex PCR, and its TCRdb copy is limited to in-frame clones, with some not included. The profile shows more than 20,000 clones, about 68% of them singletons. CDR3 length equals 15 residues. The V end was cut by 7 bases, the J end by 3 bases, with 16 bases between. In germline, CDR1 is MNHNS, CDR2 SASEGT. This chain joins TRBV6-1 and TRBJ1-3, with D tentatively TRBD1 (5 bases). The specimen comprised PBMCs, sampled before ibrutinib treatment. This TCR derives from a human donor with chronic lymphocytic leukemia. CDR3: CASNRAGALGNTIYF. Written as DNA, the CDR3 is TGTGCCAGCAACCGAGCCGGGGCACTTGGAAACACCATATATTTT.